This passage covers 25 T cell receptor beta chains from one sample sequenced in a study of metastatic and nonmetastatic thyroid tumors (dated by TCRdb to between 2020 and 2021). The protocol used for the library was PCR. These reads were obtained on an Illumina HiSeq 4000. TCRdb passed the public sequencing reads through fastp at Q25 and MiXCR, retaining productive beta sequences. The sample yields several thousand clones; about 33% were counted once. Of the sample, 10% to 13% is held by the ten largest clones. None of the patients had been given any treatment before thyroid surgery. Sequences were obtained from tumor tissue. The receptors stem from a female donor with papillary thyroid cancer or a benign thyroid nodule (not recorded which). Some clones in this sample may be carry-over from other donors' samples.

By share, this clone ranks as medium-sized. CDR3 bases: TGTGCCAGCGGGACTGATTGTAGCAATCAGCCCCAGCATTTT. Translated, it gives CASGTDCSNQPQHF. The chain employs TRBV6-4 and TRBJ1-5; possible D gene TRBD1, 5 bases. V lost 8 bases to trimming and J lost 0 bases, with 11 bases between them. Germline V gene sequence: CDR1 MRHNA, CDR2 SNTAGT. The CDR3 consists of 14 residues.

This clone has more than one count but fewer than ten. The gene calls are TRBV11-2 and TRBJ1-1, with D tentatively TRBD1 (5 bases). V shed 3 bases and J shed 7 bases, with 12 bases lying between them. The CDR3 is 13 residues long. Looked up from germline, CDR1 is SGHAT and CDR2 is FQNNGV. CDR3 sequence (DNA): TGTGCCAGCAGCTTCCAGGGTCAAAGTGAAGCTTTCTTT. Translation gives CASSFQGQSEAFF.

The genes are TRBV4-3 and TRBJ2-1; D is uncertain. Germline V gene sequence: CDR1 LGHNA, CDR2 YSLEER. V was pared by 4 bases and J by 0 bases, with 10 bases between. This CDR3 contains 15 residues. The CDR3 DNA is TGCGCCAGCAGCCCCCACGAGAGCTCCTACAATGAGCAGTTCTTC. Its protein is CASSPHESSYNEQFF.

Comments on this clone: A much more abundant neighbour one base away suggests this may be a read error. Other DNA sequences of this sample code for an identical CDR3. V and J are TRBV5-4 and TRBJ1-2; tentatively, D is TRBD1 (5 bases). The CDR3 has 13 amino acids. From germline, CDR1 is SGHNT and CDR2 YYREEE (reference sequence). DNA of the CDR3: TGCGCCAGCAGCTTGGGGCTAGCATATGGCTACACCTTC. Its protein is CASSLGLAYGYTF.

The gene calls are TRBV28 and TRBJ1-1; possible D gene TRBD1, 5 bases. The V gene lost 3 bases and the J gene lost 0 bases, with 17 bases spanning the gap. The CDR3 contains 17 residues. Germline V gene data show CDR1 as MDHEN and CDR2 as SYDVKM. DNA for the CDR3: TGTGCCAGCAGTTTGGAAGAGGGGTTTTCTATGAACACTGAAGCTTTCTTT. Residues: CASSLEEGFSMNTEAFF.

This clone appeared a few times. The rearrangement uses TRBV24-1 and TRBJ1-5; D not certain. The length of the CDR3 is 16 residues. The V gene lost 2 bases and the J gene lost 0 bases, with 10 bases spanning the gap. Looked up from germline, CDR1 is KGHDR and CDR2 is SFDVKD. The CDR3 DNA reads TGTGCCACCAGTGATTCCTCGTTCAGTAGCAATCAGCCCCAGCATTTT. It translates to CATSDSSFSSNQPQHF.

The chain combines TRBV4-1 with TRBJ1-5; 7 nucleotides match TRBD1. Germline V gene sequence: CDR1 MGHRA, CDR2 YSYEKL. This CDR3 comprises 16 residues. With V trimmed by 3 bases and J by 3 bases, 8 bases remained unmatched. CDR3 in DNA: TGCGCCAGCAGCCAGTCTACAGGGGCCAACAATCAGCCCCAGCATTTT. As protein: CASSQSTGANNQPQHF.

The gene calls are TRBV11-2 and TRBJ2-1; 9 nucleotides match TRBD2. The CDR3 has 16 amino acids. V lost 1 base to trimming and J lost 9 bases; unmatched junction nucleotides: 10. Germline CDR1 SGHAT, CDR2 FQNNGV. CDR3 in DNA: TGTGCCAGCAGCTTAGTTCGCGGGAGGGCCCTAGGTGAGCAGTTCTTC. It specifies CASSLVRGRALGEQFF.

By frequency in the sample, this clone is medium-sized. V is TRBV9 and J is TRBJ2-1; D uncertain. This CDR3 is 17 amino acids long. Germline loops: CDR1 SGDLS, CDR2 YYNGEE. Trimming took off 0 bases at V and 0 bases at J, with 13 bases between the two ends. CDR3 region: CASSVDPTPSSYNEQFF. CDR3 DNA: TGTGCCAGCAGCGTAGATCCTACCCCCTCCTCCTACAATGAGCAGTTCTTC.

This clone is termed medium-sized (0.01 to 0.1%). The rearrangement joins TRBV2 to TRBJ2-7, with 9 bases fitting TRBD2. V lost 9 bases to trimming and J lost 2 bases; unmatched junction nucleotides: 8. CDR3 size: 14 residues. The V gene's germline CDR1 is SNHLY and CDR2 FYNNEI. The CDR3 DNA reads as TGTGCCAGTCGTAGCGGGAGCTCGACCTACGAGCAGTACTTC. It translates to CASRSGSSTYEQYF.

The rearrangement joins TRBV28 to TRBJ1-1, with 10 bases lining up with TRBD1. V dropped 10 bases and J dropped 10; count of bases not matched to a gene: 12. Per germline, CDR1 MDHEN and CDR2 SYDVKM. This CDR3 contains 13 residues. CDR3: CATGVYDRGLAFF. In DNA form, the CDR3 reads TGTGCCACCGGAGTTTATGACAGGGGGCTAGCTTTCTTT.

This clone is medium-sized (0.01 to 0.1%) within its sample. The chain links TRBV20-1 to TRBJ2-3; D is ambiguous. In germline, CDR1 is DFQATT, CDR2 SNEGSKA (reference sequence). The CDR3 has 15 amino acids. Trimming removed 6 bases from V and 4 bases from J, with 20 bases in between. The CDR3 DNA sequence: TGCAGTGCCCTTCGGACGGCCTGGGTCTCAGATACGCAGTATTTT. Translated, it gives CSALRTAWVSDTQYF.

This clone is labeled medium-sized. The CDR3 region has the DNA TGTGCCAGCAGTTTCTATCGACAGTCGGACTATGGCTACACCTTC. The encoded protein is CASSFYRQSDYGYTF. This chain links TRBV12-3 or TRBV12-4 with TRBJ1-2, with D tentatively TRBD1 (5 bases). V lost 3 bases, J lost 3 bases, and 14 bases lay in between. This CDR3 spans 15 amino acids.

Comment on this clone: At the DNA level, this CDR3 is encoded by other sequences in the same sample as well. The rearrangement joins TRBV5-1 to TRBJ1-6; 7 positions agree with TRBD1. Losses at the gene ends were 5 bases for V and 8 bases for J; bases not matched to a gene: 7. CDR3 length: 14 amino acids. The V gene's germline CDR1 is SGHRS and CDR2 YFSETQ. The CDR3 loop reads CASSWTGPDSPLHF. The CDR3 DNA is TGCGCCAGCAGTTGGACAGGACCCGATTCACCCCTCCACTTT. The full variable domain, completed using reference TRBV5-1 and TRBJ1-6, is KAGVTQTPRYLIKTRGQQVTLSCSPISGHRSVSWYQQTPGQGLQFLFEYFSETQRNKGNFPGRFSGRQFSNSRSEMNVSTLELGDSALYLCASSWTGPDSPLHFGNGTRLTVT.

Relative to its sample, this clone is medium-sized. The chain couples TRBV11-2 to TRBJ2-1, with a tentative D call TRBD2 (5 bases). Germline lookup yields CDR1 SGHAT and CDR2 FQNNGV. CDR3 length: 15 amino acids. V was clipped by 3 bases and J by 5 bases, with 14 bases between them. Here the CDR3 reads CASSFAGLGNNEQFF. The CDR3 nucleotides are TGTGCCAGCAGCTTTGCGGGTTTAGGGAACAATGAGCAGTTCTTC.

This clone counts as large (0.1 to 1%). The chain links TRBV6-1 to TRBJ2-7; 9 nucleotides match TRBD1. The CDR3 sequence is 13 residues long. Germline V gene sequence: CDR1 MNHNS, CDR2 SASEGT. J gave up 4 bases and V 6 bases, and 4 bases lay outside the gene matches. CDR3: CASRRQGVYEQYF. The CDR3 DNA follows: TGTGCCAGCAGAAGACAGGGGGTATACGAGCAGTACTTC.

The CDR3 protein is CSARKIQGDGYTF. The DNA of the CDR3 is TGCAGTGCGCGAAAGATACAGGGAGATGGCTACACCTTC. The chain links TRBV20-1 to TRBJ1-2; the D gene is possibly TRBD1 (6 bases). The CDR3 length is 13 residues. The V and J ends lost 6 bases and 6 bases respectively, with 17 bases between them. CDR1 is DFQATT and CDR2 is SNEGSKA in the germline V gene (reference sequence).

This clone was observed a few times. This chain uses TRBV28 with TRBJ1-5; 11 nucleotides agree with TRBD1. From germline, CDR1 is MDHEN and CDR2 SYDVKM. J was trimmed by 1 base and V by 1 base; bases with no gene match: 6. The CDR3 spans 18 residues. CDR3 in DNA: TGTGCCAGCAGTTTATTCGGACAGGGGGCGAGAAGCAATCAGCCCCAGCATTTT. Encoded protein: CASSLFGQGARSNQPQHF.

This clone rates as medium-sized. Germline and junction disagree at one end, which may indicate a read error. This chain connects TRBV3-1 to TRBJ2-1; perhaps TRBD2 as D (5 bases). This CDR3 has 18 amino acids. Germline loops: CDR1 LGHDT, CDR2 YNNKEL (reference sequence). This CDR3 is CASSQAKMVARLFNEQFF. The DNA of the CDR3 is TGTGCCAGCAGTCAAGCTAAAATGGTAGCGCGCCTTTTCAATGAGCAGTTCTTC.

The chain has TRBV20-1 and TRBJ2-2, with 9 positions matching TRBD2. Germline loops: CDR1 DFQATT, CDR2 SNEGSKA (reference sequence). The CDR3 is 15 residues long. V shed 8 bases and J 1 base; nucleotides not matched to a gene: 8. The CDR3 spells CSSLSGSGNTGELFF. Here the CDR3 DNA reads TGCAGTTCTCTTAGCGGGAGCGGGAACACCGGGGAGCTGTTTTTT.

The chain carries TRBV11-2 and TRBJ2-7; D ambiguous. Trimming took off 4 bases at V and 8 bases at J, with 12 bases between the two ends. Germline loops: CDR1 SGHAT, CDR2 FQNNGV. This CDR3 comprises 12 residues. As DNA, the CDR3 is TGTGCCAGCAGCTCCTGTCGGGTGAAGCAGTACTTC. This sequence encodes CASSSCRVKQYF.

By share, this clone ranks as medium-sized. The chain links TRBV19 to TRBJ2-3; the D is unclear. The V end was cut by 6 bases, the J end by 3 bases, with 13 bases between. Germline loops: CDR1 LNHDA, CDR2 SQIVND (reference sequence). The CDR3 covers 14 residues. The CDR3 nucleotides are TGTGCCAGTAGCGATCGGGCATGGACAGATACGCAGTATTTT. It specifies CASSDRAWTDTQYF.

The rearrangement joins TRBV6-6 to TRBJ2-7; D uncertain. This CDR3 has 13 amino acids. Deletions cut 6 bases from V and 6 bases from J, with 15 bases between. Germline V CDR1 and CDR2: MNHNY, SVGAGI (reference sequence). The CDR3 spells CASSLGRELEQYF. CDR3 nucleotides: TGTGCCAGCAGCTTAGGTCGAGAACTCGAGCAGTACTTC.

This clone occurred a few times. The V and J genes are TRBV29-1 and TRBJ1-2; D gene unclear. The CDR3 runs 13 residues. Trimming cost V 4 bases and J 0 bases, with 9 bases left between them. Germline V gene data show CDR1 as SQVTM and CDR2 as ANQGSEA. CDR3 in amino acids: CSVGVVSNYGYTF. DNA of the CDR3: TGCAGCGTTGGTGTCGTATCTAACTATGGCTACACCTTC. The full variable domain, completed using reference TRBV29-1 and TRBJ1-2, is SAVISQKPSRDICQRGTSLTIQCQVDSQVTMMFWYRQQPGQSLTLIATANQGSEATYESGFVIDKFPISRPNLTFSTLTVSNMSPEDSSIYLCSVGVVSNYGYTFGSGTRLTVV.

By sample fraction, this clone is medium-sized. CDR3 in amino acids: CASSTNRVHGYTF. DNA of the CDR3: TGTGCCAGCAGCACCAACAGGGTTCATGGCTACACCTTC. The rearrangement links TRBV27 to TRBJ1-2; D is perhaps TRBD1 (6 bases). There are 13 residues in the CDR3. V was pared by 6 bases and J by 6 bases, with 14 bases between. Germline CDR1 is MNHEY and CDR2 is SMNVEV (reference sequence).